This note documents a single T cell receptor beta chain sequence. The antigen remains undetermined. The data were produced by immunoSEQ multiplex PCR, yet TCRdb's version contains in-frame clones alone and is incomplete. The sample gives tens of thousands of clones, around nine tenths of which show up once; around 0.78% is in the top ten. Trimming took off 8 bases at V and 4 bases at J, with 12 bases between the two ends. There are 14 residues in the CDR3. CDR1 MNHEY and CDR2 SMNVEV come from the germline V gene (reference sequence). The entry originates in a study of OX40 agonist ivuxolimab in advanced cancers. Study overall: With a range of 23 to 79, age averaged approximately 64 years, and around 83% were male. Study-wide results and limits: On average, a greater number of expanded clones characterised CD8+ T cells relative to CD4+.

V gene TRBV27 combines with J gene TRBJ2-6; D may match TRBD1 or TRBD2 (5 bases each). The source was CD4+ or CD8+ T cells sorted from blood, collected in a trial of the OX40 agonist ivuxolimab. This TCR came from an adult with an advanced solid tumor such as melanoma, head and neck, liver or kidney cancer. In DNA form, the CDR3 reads TGTGCCAGCCGACCGGGACGAGGGGCCAACGTCCTGACTTTC. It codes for CASRPGRGANVLTF.